This T cell receptor beta chain was recovered during a study of blood T cell repertoires in COVID-19. Study context: The samples span acute and convalescent COVID-19 from the United States, Italy and Spain. T cells, B-cell-depleted T cells, or PBMCs provided the cDNA or gDNA that served as material.

In the original analysis: Amplified reference gene primers provided the basis for estimating nucleated cell counts. Method: immunoSEQ multiplex PCR; TCRdb's copy keeps in-frame clones and lacks some. V and J calls and clone size are given by that table; D and trimming were obtained from the DNA. The sample holds tens of thousands of clones, more than 80% seen once. Germline V CDR1 and CDR2: MGHRA, YSYEKL. V was cut by 3 bases and J by 3 bases, with 14 bases left in between. The CDR3 runs to 15 residues. Ten or more counts support this clone. The J gene is TRBJ1-2, the V gene TRBV4-1; TRBD1 might be the D (6 bases). This receptor was identified in a man in his sixties with active or convalescent COVID-19. The specimen sequenced was peripheral blood. CDR3 DNA sequence: TGCGCCAGCAGCCATTCACAGGGTTTGGACTATGGCTACACCTTC. It specifies CASSHSQGLDYGYTF.